This TCR beta chain was documented in a study of blood T cells in healthy people across ages. A sample-barcoded 5' primer and a J-beta primer mix were used in a second PCR of roughly 6 to 11 cycles. Each sample provided no less than 2.5 million CDR3-containing paired-end reads. MiXCR, run by TCRdb on the 5' RACE reads, gives a single entry per CDR3 protein. The sample shows about 750,000 distinct CDR3 sequences, about 53% of them seen only once. This CDR3 is 14 amino acids long. The junction had 8 bases not matched to a gene; V was cut back by 3 bases and J by 9 bases. Germline CDR1 reads SGHRS; CDR2 reads YFSETQ.

The TCR comes from a man aged 80 or over in good health. The chain joins TRBV5-1 to TRBJ2-4, with 8 bases aligning to TRBD1. Sequenced material: blood. DNA for the CDR3: TGCGCCAGCAGCTCTAGCCAGGGGGCCGTCATTCAGTACTTC. Amino acid sequence: CASSSSQGAVIQYF.